One sample yielded the 29 T cell receptor beta chains listed below, sequenced in a study of blood T cells in healthy people across ages. PCR was performed a second time for roughly 7 to 12 cycles using a sample-barcoded 5' primer and a J-beta primer mix. TCRdb ran MiXCR on the 5' RACE reads and lists one entry per CDR3 protein. The table includes roughly 1 million distinct CDR3 sequences, about 23% detected once. These data also featured in a second study, about T cells of mothers and their children.

The specimen was blood. These receptors were collected from a girl aged 2 to 10 in good health.

There are a few counts of this clonotype. This chain links TRBV29-1 with TRBJ2-5; a possible D gene is TRBD2 (5 bases). The CDR3 spans 13 residues. Per germline, CDR1 SQVTM and CDR2 ANQGSEA. Trimming pared 3 bases from V and 11 bases from J, leaving 19 bases between. The CDR3 loop reads CSVDGQPAGEQYF. CDR3 DNA: TGCAGCGTTGACGGCCAGCCAGCCGGGGAGCAGTACTTC.

This chain connects TRBV29-1 to TRBJ1-1; 8 nucleotides agree with TRBD1. Per germline, CDR1 SQVTM and CDR2 ANQGSEA. Germline trimming cut 4 bases from V and 10 bases from J; bases unmatched to any gene: 8. This CDR3 spans 12 amino acids. This CDR3 is CSVVTGGQGAFF. The CDR3 DNA is TGCAGCGTTGTTACAGGGGGGCAGGGAGCTTTCTTT.

Here the CDR3 reads CASSLGASSGETQYF. The CDR3 DNA reads TGTGCCAGCAGCTTAGGGGCCAGCTCGGGAGAGACCCAGTACTTC. This rearrangement joins TRBV11-2 to TRBJ2-5; D is unresolved. The V end lost 1 base, the J end lost 4 bases, and 13 bases lay between the germline ends. The CDR3 has 15 residues. The V gene's germline CDR1 is SGHAT and CDR2 FQNNGV.

In its sample, this clonotype was seen a few times. The rearrangement links TRBV7-3 to TRBJ2-2; no definite D call. The CDR3 extends over 15 amino acids. Trimming cost V 5 bases and J 0 bases, with 10 bases left between them. Germline V gene data show CDR1 as SGHTA and CDR2 as FQGTGA. CDR3 protein: CASSPGRSNTGELFF. CDR3 coding DNA: TGTGCCAGCAGCCCCGGACGGTCGAACACCGGGGAGCTGTTTTTT.

This clonotype occurred a few times. V and J are TRBV6-6 and TRBJ2-3; 10 bases line up with TRBD2. The CDR3 has 15 amino acids. Germline-derived CDR1 and CDR2 are MNHNY and SVGAGI (reference sequence). With V trimmed by 6 bases and J by 3 bases, 6 bases remained unmatched. The CDR3 loop reads CASRIAGGGTDTQYF. The CDR3 DNA sequence: TGTGCCAGCAGAATAGCGGGAGGTGGAACAGATACGCAGTATTTT.

V gene TRBV5-1 combines with J gene TRBJ1-1, with 8 bases identical to TRBD1. J was trimmed by 1 base and V by 7 bases; bases with no gene match: 9. The CDR3 is 15 amino acids. The germline CDR1 and CDR2 sequences are SGHRS and YFSETQ. This CDR3 is CASRDQGAGNTEAFF. The CDR3 DNA is TGCGCCAGCCGCGACCAGGGGGCGGGGAACACTGAAGCTTTCTTT. Together with reference TRBV5-1 and TRBJ1-1, the CDR3 gives the full variable domain: KAGVTQTPRYLIKTRGQQVTLSCSPISGHRSVSWYQQTPGQGLQFLFEYFSETQRNKGNFPGRFSGRQFSNSRSEMNVSTLELGDSALYLCASRDQGAGNTEAFFGQGTRLTVV.

Only a few counts were recorded for this clonotype. The chain links TRBV5-1 to TRBJ2-5, with unresolved D. Deletions cut 1 base from V and 5 bases from J, with 12 bases between. In germline, CDR1 is SGHRS, CDR2 YFSETQ. The length of the CDR3 is 14 residues. The CDR3 sequence is CASSLTQDRETQYF. CDR3 nucleotide sequence: TGCGCCAGCAGCTTGACGCAGGATCGGGAGACCCAGTACTTC. The full variable domain, rest sourced from reference TRBV5-1 and TRBJ2-5, is KAGVTQTPRYLIKTRGQQVTLSCSPISGHRSVSWYQQTPGQGLQFLFEYFSETQRNKGNFPGRFSGRQFSNSRSEMNVSTLELGDSALYLCASSLTQDRETQYFGPGTRLLVL.

This clonotype turned up a few times. A junction boundary mismatches the germline segment, possibly from a read error. This sequence joins TRBV5-1 and TRBJ1-1; 12 bases are a match to TRBD1. The germline V gene has CDR1 SGHRS and CDR2 YFSETQ. The CDR3 is made up of 14 amino acids. CDR3 in DNA: TGCGCCAGCAGTTCCGGGACAGGGGGCTGGGAAGCTTCCTTT. Translation gives CASSSGTGGWEASF.

V gene TRBV12-3 or TRBV12-4 combines with J gene TRBJ1-5; D uncertain. The CDR3 is 16 amino acids. Trimming shortened V by 4 bases and J by 2 bases, and 15 bases separated the two germline ends. The CDR3 spells CASSSVTPWGNQPQHF. Here the CDR3 DNA reads TGTGCCAGCAGTTCGGTCACCCCCTGGGGCAATCAGCCCCAGCATTTT.

This clonotype was detected a few times. The chain links TRBV28 to TRBJ1-5; D not resolved. The germline V and J ends were trimmed by 3 bases and 0 bases, with 9 bases remaining between them. Germline assignment: CDR1 MDHEN and CDR2 SYDVKM. CDR3 size: 15 residues. The CDR3 coding sequence is TGTGCCAGCAGTTTTACCCCTAGTAGCAATCAGCCCCAGCATTTT. This encodes CASSFTPSSNQPQHF. The full variable domain, its missing parts supplied by reference TRBV28 and TRBJ1-5, is DVKVTQSSRYLVKRTGEKVFLECVQDMDHENMFWYRQDPGLGLRLIYFSYDVKMKEKGDIPEGYSVSREKKERFSLILESASTNQTSMYLCASSFTPSSNQPQHFGDGTRLSIL.

This clonotype has more than one count but fewer than ten. This chain joins TRBV18 and TRBJ2-3; TRBD2 agrees at 7 bases. Losses at the gene ends were 0 bases for V and 4 bases for J; bases not matched to a gene: 10. This CDR3 comprises 17 residues. Germline V gene sequence: CDR1 KGHSH, CDR2 LQKENI. CDR3 in amino acids: CASSPPNRGREADTQYF. The CDR3 nucleotides are TGTGCCAGCTCACCACCGAACCGGGGACGGGAGGCAGATACGCAGTATTTT.

J is TRBJ2-5 and V is TRBV18; D is unresolved. The DNA end is a closer match to TRBJ2-1, so the J assignment may be wrong. Looked up from germline, CDR1 is KGHSH and CDR2 is LQKENI. This CDR3 region has 15 residues. The CDR3 spells CASSPLRPGYNEQFF. In DNA form, the CDR3 reads TGTGCCAGCTCACCACTGAGGCCGGGCTACAATGAGCAGTTCTTC.

This rearrangement joins TRBV12-3 or TRBV12-4 to TRBJ2-5, with TRBD1 identical over 7 bases. TRBJ2-7 matches the DNA end more closely, so the J call is doubtful. The CDR3 sequence is 15 residues long. The CDR3 sequence: CASSLQGVGTDEQYF. The CDR3 DNA follows: TGTGCCAGCAGTTTACAGGGGGTAGGGACGGACGAGCAGTACTTC.

This clonotype has only one observation. The chain is built from TRBV9 and TRBJ2-1; 11 positions agree with TRBD2. The CDR3 sequence is 19 residues long. Unmatched junction bases numbered 16, after V lost 4 bases and J lost 4 bases. Looked up from germline, CDR1 is SGDLS and CDR2 is YYNGEE. As DNA, the CDR3 is TGTGCCAGCAGCCCTCGACTAGCGGGGACCCAAAAGGGTTACAATGAGCAGTTCTTC. Amino acid sequence: CASSPRLAGTQKGYNEQFF. The entire variable domain, with the rest obtained from reference TRBV9 and TRBJ2-1, is as follows: DSGVTQTPKHLITATGQRVTLRCSPRSGDLSVYWYQQSLDQGLQFLIQYYNGEERAKGNILERFSAQQFPDLHSELNLSSLELGDSALYFCASSPRLAGTQKGYNEQFFGPGTRLTVL.

This clonotype was counted a few times. V gene TRBV6-2 or TRBV6-3 combines with J gene TRBJ2-6; possible D gene TRBD1, 6 bases. Per germline, CDR1 MNHEY and CDR2 SVGEGT. CDR3 size: 17 residues. Deletions cut 2 bases from V and 1 base from J, with 12 bases between. The DNA for the CDR3 is TGTGCCAGCAGTTACCGGGACCAGGGGTCTGGGGCCAACGTCCTGACTTTC. Its translation is CASSYRDQGSGANVLTF.

This clonotype was detected a few times. The V gene is TRBV9, the J gene TRBJ2-5, with TRBD2 matching over 9 bases. Trimming cost V 4 bases and J 5 bases; bases outside gene matches: 15. The germline gives CDR1 SGDLS, CDR2 YYNGEE. The CDR3 loop spans 17 amino acids. CDR3 nucleotides: TGTGCCAGCAGCCCTCGAATAGCGGGAGTGACGGGGGAGACCCAGTACTTC. Translation gives CASSPRIAGVTGETQYF.

This clonotype appeared a few times. The chain couples TRBV12-3 or TRBV12-4 to TRBJ2-5; no reliable D call. This CDR3 comprises 13 residues. V lost 8 bases and J lost 4, with 14 bases in between. CDR3 loop: CASLRGPGETQYF. The CDR3 nucleotides are TGTGCCAGCCTGCGAGGACCCGGAGAGACCCAGTACTTC.

The chain couples TRBV2 to TRBJ2-2; D ambiguous. From germline, CDR1 is SNHLY and CDR2 FYNNEI. The germline V and J ends were trimmed by 3 bases and 0 bases, with 8 bases remaining between them. CDR3 length equals 15 residues. As DNA, the CDR3 is TGTGCCAGCAGTGACCACAGTACGAACACCGGGGAGCTGTTTTTT. This codes for CASSDHSTNTGELFF.

This clonotype was observed many times. V usage is TRBV20-1 and J usage is TRBJ2-5, with 7 bases aligning to TRBD2. After removal of 0 bases from V and 4 bases from J, the junction contained 8 bases not matched to a gene. The CDR3 sequence is 15 residues long. The germline V gene has CDR1 DFQATT and CDR2 SNEGSKA (reference sequence). The CDR3 DNA reads as TGCAGTGCTAGAGATGGGGGTGGGGGGGGAGAGACCCAGTACTTC. It encodes CSARDGGGGGETQYF.

This clonotype was picked up a small number of times. The genes are TRBV28 and TRBJ1-5; D is ambiguous. This CDR3 is built from 14 residues. Looked up from germline, CDR1 is MDHEN and CDR2 is SYDVKM. Trimming cost V 4 bases and J 1 base, with 8 bases left between them. The CDR3 nucleotides are TGTGCCAGCAGTTATGACATCAGCAATCAGCCCCAGCATTTT. Its translation: CASSYDISNQPQHF.

The chain has TRBV20-1 and TRBJ2-3, with 10 bases fitting TRBD2. The CDR3 totals 15 residues. Germline values: CDR1 DFQATT, CDR2 SNEGSKA (reference sequence). After removal of 3 bases from V and 5 bases from J, the junction contained 8 bases not matched to a gene. Written as DNA, the CDR3 is TGCAGTGCTAGTTCCCTAGCGGGAGTTGGAGATACGCAGTATTTT. Residues: CSASSLAGVGDTQYF.

This clonotype was seen a few times. The chain joins TRBV5-6 to TRBJ2-3; 7 bases are a match to TRBD1. J lost 2 bases, V lost 8 bases, and 5 bases had no gene match. The CDR3 extends over 13 amino acids. Germline V lookup: CDR1 SGHDT, CDR2 YYEEEE. This CDR3 reads CASAGQVTDTQYF. The DNA for the CDR3 is TGTGCCAGTGCAGGACAGGTCACAGATACGCAGTATTTT.

In this sample, this clonotype turned up many times. The chain has TRBV9 and TRBJ1-1; possibly TRBD1 for D (6 bases). The length of the CDR3 is 14 residues. Germline V gene sequence: CDR1 SGDLS, CDR2 YYNGEE. The V end lost 2 bases, the J end lost 2 bases, and 10 bases lay between the germline ends. The CDR3 spells CASSVEGGNTEAFF. CDR3 coding DNA: TGTGCCAGCAGCGTTGAGGGGGGAAACACTGAAGCTTTCTTT.

This clonotype was seen a handful of times. The chain recombines TRBV5-1 with TRBJ2-6; possibly TRBD1 for D (5 bases). With 6 bases removed from V and 1 base from J, the gap between germline ends came to 8 bases. The CDR3 sequence is 14 residues long. CDR1 is SGHRS and CDR2 is YFSETQ in the germline V gene. The CDR3 spells CASKQESGANVLTF. In DNA, the CDR3 is TGCGCCAGCAAACAGGAGTCTGGGGCCAACGTCCTGACTTTC.

This clonotype was found a few times. The chain couples TRBV5-6 to TRBJ2-4; TRBD1 aligns across 7 bases. Germline V CDR1 and CDR2: SGHDT, YYEEEE. CDR3 length equals 16 residues. The V gene end was trimmed by 3 bases and the J gene end by 5 bases; junction bases not matched to a gene: 11. CDR3 coding DNA: TGTGCCAGCAGCTGGCACCACAGGGGTATCGAAAACATTCAGTACTTC. Its translation: CASSWHHRGIENIQYF.

This clonotype showed up just a few times. The rearrangement joins TRBV2 to TRBJ2-7; no clear D gene. The germline V gene encodes CDR1 SNHLY and CDR2 FYNNEI. This CDR3 spans 12 amino acids. V was cut by 3 bases and J by 0 bases, with 3 bases left in between. As DNA, the CDR3 is TGTGCCAGCAGTGACAACTCCTACGAGCAGTACTTC. Its protein is CASSDNSYEQYF.

This chain connects TRBV18 to TRBJ2-1, with D hard to call. Germline V lookup: CDR1 KGHSH, CDR2 LQKENI. The CDR3 runs 15 residues. Trimming took 8 bases from V and 0 from J, leaving 14 bases between them. The CDR3, as DNA: TGTGCCAGCGGGCCAATGGTTGGCTCCTACAATGAGCAGTTCTTC. It yields the protein CASGPMVGSYNEQFF.

This chain connects TRBV12-3 or TRBV12-4 to TRBJ1-2, with D maybe TRBD1 (6 bases). The CDR3 consists of 14 residues. V lost 5 bases to trimming and J lost 2 bases, with 12 bases between them. The CDR3 region has the DNA TGTGCCAGCAGTACCCAGGACAGAAACTATGGCTACACCTTC. It encodes CASSTQDRNYGYTF.

The chain uses TRBV27 and TRBJ2-3, with D perhaps matching TRBD1 or TRBD2 (5 bases each). The CDR3 totals 15 residues. V shed 4 bases and J shed 0 bases, with 11 bases lying between them. Germline lookup yields CDR1 MNHEY and CDR2 SMNVEV (reference sequence). CDR3 DNA: TGTGCCAGCAGTTACGAGGGGCCAAGCACAGATACGCAGTATTTT. It specifies CASSYEGPSTDTQYF.